This T cell receptor beta chain was sequenced in a study of T cell changes during pregnancy in multiple sclerosis. Germline CDR1 reads SQVTM; CDR2 reads ANQGSEA. V lost 6 bases to trimming and J lost 2 bases, with 11 bases between them. CDR3 length: 12 residues. This clone was observed once. Some clones are missing from TCRdb's copy, which holds only in-frame ones; the method was immunoSEQ multiplex PCR. The profile covers tens of thousands of clones, with over 85% appearing a single time and 0.35% to 0.4% taken by the ten largest. The chain uses TRBV29-1 and TRBJ2-7; possible D gene TRBD1, 6 bases. Sequences were derived from CD4+ T cells from peripheral blood mononuclear cells, sampled before pregnancy. This receptor was obtained from a female donor with multiple sclerosis, enrolled in a pregnancy study. CDR3 nucleotide sequence: TGCAGCGTCCGGACAGCTCCCTACGAGCAGTACTTC. This gives the protein CSVRTAPYEQYF.